These 30 T cell receptor beta chains were all obtained from the same sample, sequenced in a study of long-term antiretroviral therapy in people with HIV. Sequencing relied on immunoSEQ assay v3.0, run at survey level. The table came from immunoSEQ multiplex PCR; TCRdb's copy has only in-frame clones and leaves some out. The repertoire consists of about 39,000 clones, with 80% to 90% occurring once and the leading ten covering under 4.5%. Specimen: unsorted PBMCs, collected 1.2 years after starting antiretroviral therapy. These receptors were obtained from a woman between 45 and 60 years old with HIV.

This chain links TRBV29-1 with TRBJ1-2; tentative D call: TRBD1 (6 bases). Germline values: CDR1 SQVTM, CDR2 ANQGSEA. The CDR3 has 14 amino acids. V was shortened by 6 bases and J by 4 bases, with 18 bases between the two germline ends. The CDR3 region is CSVSGQGYGYGYTF. In DNA form, the CDR3 reads TGCAGCGTCTCCGGCCAGGGGTATGGCTATGGCTACACCTTC. Looking up the rest from reference TRBV29-1 and TRBJ1-2 gives the full variable domain: SAVISQKPSRDICQRGTSLTIQCQVDSQVTMMFWYRQQPGQSLTLIATANQGSEATYESGFVIDKFPISRPNLTFSTLTVSNMSPEDSSIYLCSVSGQGYGYGYTFGSGTRLTVV.

The chain employs TRBV2 and TRBJ2-7, with 10 bases matching TRBD2. Trimming cost V 5 bases and J 0 bases; bases outside gene matches: 4. The CDR3 is 15 residues long. Germline CDR1 is SNHLY and CDR2 is FYNNEI. The CDR3 spells CASSLAGGSSYEQYF. The CDR3, as DNA: TGTGCCAGCAGTTTAGCGGGGGGCAGCTCCTACGAGCAGTACTTC. Together with reference TRBV2 and TRBJ2-7, the CDR3 gives the full variable domain: EPEVTQTPSHQVTQMGQEVILRCVPISNHLYFYWYRQILGQKVEFLVSFYNNEISEKSEIFDDQFSVERPDGSNFTLKIRSTKLEDSAMYFCASSLAGGSSYEQYFGPGTRLTVT.

The V gene is TRBV29-1, the J gene TRBJ2-5; 11 bases agree with TRBD2. Germline V CDR1 and CDR2: SQVTM, ANQGSEA. The J segment lost 2 bases and the V segment lost 4 bases, leaving 3 bases of the junction unmatched. This CDR3 spans 14 amino acids. The CDR3 DNA follows: TGCAGCGTTGTTCCTAGCGGGGGGCAAGAGACCCAGTACTTC. This codes for CSVVPSGGQETQYF.

The V gene is TRBV19, the J gene TRBJ1-5; the match to TRBD1 covers 8 bases. Germline CDR1 reads LNHDA; CDR2 reads SQIVND (reference sequence). The CDR3 runs 16 residues. V was clipped by 3 bases and J by 6 bases; unmatched bases: 10. The CDR3 DNA sequence: TGTGCCAGTAGTATCAGTGACAGGGGACGCGGTCAGCCCCAGCATTTT. Protein: CASSISDRGRGQPQHF. The entire variable domain, with the rest obtained from reference TRBV19 and TRBJ1-5, is as follows: DGGITQSPKYLFRKEGQNVTLSCEQNLNHDAMYWYRQDPGQGLRLIYYSQIVNDFQKGDIAEGYSVSREKKESFPLTVTSAQKNPTAFYLCASSISDRGRGQPQHFGDGTRLSIL.

V gene TRBV4-3 combines with J gene TRBJ2-3; D is ambiguous. Trimming stripped 6 bases from V and 1 base from J, with 5 bases between. Germline V gene sequence: CDR1 LGHNA, CDR2 YSLEER. The CDR3 totals 12 residues. CDR3 coding DNA: TGCGCCAGCAGTTCAGGCACAGATACGCAGTATTTT. Translating gives CASSSGTDTQYF.

This clone appeared a single time. The chain links TRBV5-4 to TRBJ2-7; D remains unclear. With 2 bases removed from V and 0 bases from J, the gap between germline ends came to 12 bases. The V gene's germline CDR1 is SGHNT and CDR2 YYREEE (reference sequence). CDR3 length equals 15 residues. CDR3 in amino acids: CASSFPPDGSYEQYF. As DNA, the CDR3 is TGTGCCAGCAGCTTCCCTCCAGACGGCTCCTACGAGCAGTACTTC.

This chain joins TRBV5-1 and TRBJ2-3, with TRBD2 matching over 12 bases. From germline, CDR1 is SGHRS and CDR2 YFSETQ. Trimming at V came to 6 bases and at J to 6 bases, leaving 11 bases not matched to a gene. The CDR3 sequence is 16 residues long. CDR3 nucleotides: TGCGCCAGCACCCGAATACTAGCGGGGGGCGAGGATACGCAGTATTTT. Translation: CASTRILAGGEDTQYF.

The chain couples TRBV10-3 to TRBJ1-1; no firm D call. This CDR3 region has 14 residues. CDR1 and CDR2 (germline): ENHRY, SYGVKD. The V gene lost 5 bases and the J gene lost 4 bases, with 14 bases spanning the gap. The CDR3 coding sequence is TGTGCCATCAGTCCCAGTAGGGAAGGCACTGAAGCTTTCTTT. Translation gives CAISPSREGTEAFF.

This chain joins TRBV10-3 and TRBJ1-1; D not certain. CDR1 and CDR2 from the germline V gene are ENHRY and SYGVKD. The V gene lost 2 bases and the J gene lost 4 bases, with 20 bases spanning the gap. This CDR3 comprises 17 residues. CDR3 loop: CAISEPSDLASGTEAFF. CDR3 in DNA: TGTGCCATCAGTGAGCCGTCCGATTTGGCCTCCGGCACTGAAGCTTTCTTT.

The CDR3 reads CASSLAREVAGQFF. CDR3 coding DNA: TGTGCCAGCAGCTTAGCGCGGGAAGTTGCCGGGCAGTTCTTC. The V gene is TRBV7-9, the J gene TRBJ2-1; a possible D gene is TRBD2 (6 bases). Germline V lookup: CDR1 SEHNR, CDR2 FQNEAQ (reference sequence). The ends were cut back, 0 bases at V and 12 bases at J, with 15 bases in the middle. This CDR3 contains 14 residues.

The genes are TRBV27 and TRBJ2-7; TRBD1 is a possible D gene (6 bases). Trimming cost V 8 bases and J 5 bases, with 16 bases left between them. Germline V CDR1 and CDR2: MNHEY, SMNVEV (reference sequence). The CDR3 spans 13 residues. The CDR3 reads CASGKSTGNEQYF. The CDR3 DNA follows: TGTGCCAGCGGCAAATCAACAGGGAACGAGCAGTACTTC.

This clone was observed a single time. V usage is TRBV9 and J usage is TRBJ2-7; 9 nucleotides match TRBD1. In germline, CDR1 is SGDLS, CDR2 YYNGEE. The CDR3 loop spans 15 amino acids. Trimming took 3 bases from V and 0 from J; bases not matched to a gene: 4. The CDR3 DNA follows: TGTGCCAGCAGCGAACAGGGGGCTGACTCCTACGAGCAGTACTTC. Encoded protein: CASSEQGADSYEQYF.

The chain has TRBV27 and TRBJ2-2; D is undetermined. The CDR3 extends over 16 amino acids. Germline V gene data show CDR1 as MNHEY and CDR2 as SMNVEV (reference sequence). Trimming removed 3 bases from V and 0 bases from J, with 11 bases in between. CDR3 sequence: CASSFWQVANTGELFF. The CDR3, as DNA: TGTGCCAGCAGTTTTTGGCAAGTCGCGAACACCGGGGAGCTGTTTTTT.

V usage is TRBV6-1 and J usage is TRBJ1-2; 8 positions match TRBD1. Germline lookup yields CDR1 MNHNS and CDR2 SASEGT. The CDR3 has 18 residues. The V segment lost 4 bases and the J segment 5 bases; nucleotides outside the gene matches: 18. As DNA, the CDR3 is TGTGCCAGCAGTGCCGGGACAGGCCTAAGGGTATCAGGGTATGGCTACACCTTC. Amino acids: CASSAGTGLRVSGYGYTF.

The chain couples TRBV19 to TRBJ1-5; D is uncertain. V shed 3 bases and J shed 2 bases, with 14 bases lying between them. In germline, CDR1 is LNHDA, CDR2 SQIVND (reference sequence). This CDR3 spans 16 amino acids. The CDR3 DNA reads TGTGCCAGTAGTATGTCTCTGAGGAGTGGCAATCAGCCCCAGCATTTT. As protein: CASSMSLRSGNQPQHF.

In nucleotides, the CDR3 is TGCGCCAGCAGCCATACCACGGACGCTAATCAGCCCCAGCATTTT. Protein: CASSHTTDANQPQHF. This chain joins TRBV4-1 and TRBJ1-5; no clear D gene. The CDR3 length is 15 residues. V was clipped by 3 bases and J by 4 bases, with 13 bases between them. Germline V gene data show CDR1 as MGHRA and CDR2 as YSYEKL.

The chain carries TRBV4-1 and TRBJ1-5; 12 bases fit TRBD1. Trimming removed 0 bases from V and 4 bases from J; junction bases left unmatched: 4. Looked up from germline, CDR1 is MGHRA and CDR2 is YSYEKL. There are 17 residues in the CDR3. The CDR3 loop is CASSQDGTGGWNQPQHF. The CDR3 DNA reads as TGCGCCAGCAGCCAAGATGGGACAGGGGGCTGGAATCAGCCCCAGCATTTT.

V and J are TRBV10-3 and TRBJ1-3; tentatively, D is TRBD1 (6 bases). Germline CDR1 and CDR2: ENHRY and SYGVKD. The CDR3 is 15 residues long. Between the trimmed V and J ends, which lost 7 bases and 0 bases, there was a span of 13 bases. DNA of the CDR3: TGTGCCATCAAGTTGGACAGCTCCTCTGGAAACACCATATATTTT. Its translation: CAIKLDSSSGNTIYF.

The chain has TRBV5-1 and TRBJ2-7; 9 positions agree with TRBD1. The CDR3 runs to 14 residues. The V gene's germline CDR1 is SGHRS and CDR2 YFSETQ. V lost 4 bases, J lost 2 bases, and 4 bases stayed unmatched. DNA of the CDR3: TGCGCCAGCAGCCTAGGGACAGGGACCTACGAGCAGTACTTC. Translation gives CASSLGTGTYEQYF.

The chain is built from TRBV27 and TRBJ2-1; 11 bases line up with TRBD2. Germline CDR1 reads MNHEY; CDR2 reads SMNVEV (reference sequence). This CDR3 spans 17 amino acids. The V segment lost 2 bases and the J segment 7 bases; nucleotides outside the gene matches: 10. The CDR3 DNA reads TGTGCCAGCAGTTTAGGAGTCCCTAGCGGGGGGTGGAATGAGCAGTTCTTC. Protein sequence: CASSLGVPSGGWNEQFF.

V and J are TRBV19 and TRBJ2-7; 10 bases are a match to TRBD1. Germline trimming cut 5 bases from V and 1 base from J; bases unmatched to any gene: 5. This CDR3 is 15 amino acids long. Germline assignment: CDR1 LNHDA and CDR2 SQIVND (reference sequence). The CDR3 here is CASSLDRGPSYEQYF. In nucleotides, the CDR3 is TGTGCCAGTAGTCTCGACAGGGGGCCTTCCTACGAGCAGTACTTC. The full variable domain, completed using reference TRBV19 and TRBJ2-7, is DGGITQSPKYLFRKEGQNVTLSCEQNLNHDAMYWYRQDPGQGLRLIYYSQIVNDFQKGDIAEGYSVSREKKESFPLTVTSAQKNPTAFYLCASSLDRGPSYEQYFGPGTRLTVT.

The gene calls are TRBV7-2 and TRBJ2-7; tentative D call: TRBD1 (6 bases). V lost 0 bases to trimming and J lost 2 bases, with 11 bases between them. The CDR3 extends over 15 amino acids. Germline values: CDR1 SGHTA, CDR2 FQGNSA. The CDR3 DNA follows: TGTGCCAGCAGCTTAGCTCAGGGGCTGACCTACGAGCAGTACTTC. It is translated as CASSLAQGLTYEQYF.

The count of this clone is one. This chain links TRBV5-1 with TRBJ1-5; the D is unclear. Germline V gene data show CDR1 as SGHRS and CDR2 as YFSETQ. The CDR3 has 14 residues. Trimming took 4 bases from V and 2 from J, leaving 10 bases between them. The CDR3 loop reads CASSPGGGNQPQHF. CDR3 bases: TGCGCCAGCAGCCCGGGAGGAGGCAATCAGCCCCAGCATTTT.

The CDR3 coding sequence is TGTGCCAGCAGCCTTGAACGGGGCCTCTACGAGCAGTACTTC. It yields the protein CASSLERGLYEQYF. This chain joins TRBV6-1 and TRBJ2-7, with D tentatively TRBD1 or TRBD2 (5 bases each). The CDR3 contains 14 residues. Germline CDR1 is MNHNS and CDR2 is SASEGT. V lost 6 bases to trimming and J lost 3 bases, with 15 bases between them.

The chain is built from TRBV7-8 and TRBJ1-1; weak D call: TRBD1 (5 bases). With 5 bases removed from V and 0 bases from J, the gap between germline ends came to 10 bases. CDR1 and CDR2 from the germline V gene are SGHVS and FQNEAQ. This CDR3 region has 14 residues. In nucleotides, the CDR3 is TGTGCCAGCAGCCGGGAGGGGATGAACACTGAAGCTTTCTTT. The encoded protein is CASSREGMNTEAFF. The whole variable domain, remainder taken from reference TRBV7-8 and TRBJ1-1, is GAGVSQSPRYKVAKRGQDVALRCDPISGHVSLFWYQQALGQGPEFLTYFQNEAQLDKSGLPSDRFFAERPEGSVSTLKIQRTQQEDSAVYLCASSREGMNTEAFFGQGTRLTVV.

The chain recombines TRBV5-1 with TRBJ1-2, with 8 bases that match TRBD1. Germline V gene lookup returns CDR1 SGHRS and CDR2 YFSETQ. This CDR3 contains 16 residues. The V and J ends lost 1 base and 0 bases, in that order; junction bases with no gene match: 5. The CDR3 nucleotides read TGCGCCAGCAGCTTGCAGGGGACAGGAACTAACTATGGCTACACCTTC. It is translated as CASSLQGTGTNYGYTF. Filled out from reference TRBV5-1 and TRBJ1-2, the complete variable domain reads KAGVTQTPRYLIKTRGQQVTLSCSPISGHRSVSWYQQTPGQGLQFLFEYFSETQRNKGNFPGRFSGRQFSNSRSEMNVSTLELGDSALYLCASSLQGTGTNYGYTFGSGTRLTVV.

The chain has TRBV2 and TRBJ2-5; 14 bases map to TRBD2. The CDR3 length is 16 residues. CDR1 and CDR2 (germline): SNHLY, FYNNEI. The junction had 1 base not matched to a gene; V was cut back by 4 bases and J by 0 bases. The CDR3 is CASSGTSGGHQETQYF. Written as DNA, the CDR3 is TGTGCCAGCAGTGGGACTAGCGGGGGGCACCAAGAGACCCAGTACTTC. Using reference TRBV2 and TRBJ2-5 for the parts outside the CDR3, the full variable domain is EPEVTQTPSHQVTQMGQEVILRCVPISNHLYFYWYRQILGQKVEFLVSFYNNEISEKSEIFDDQFSVERPDGSNFTLKIRSTKLEDSAMYFCASSGTSGGHQETQYFGPGTRLLVL.

J is TRBJ1-5 and V is TRBV6-5; 9 positions match TRBD1. The CDR3 extends over 15 amino acids. The J segment lost 6 bases and the V segment lost 5 bases, leaving 8 bases of the junction unmatched. Germline V gene lookup returns CDR1 MNHEY and CDR2 SVGAGI. Written as DNA, the CDR3 is TGTGCCAGCAGTCTGCGACAGGGGGTTAGTCAGCCCCAGCATTTT. Translated, it gives CASSLRQGVSQPQHF.

As DNA, the CDR3 is TGTGCCAGCAGCTCACTCCCGGGGGGGACTTACGAGCAGTACTTC. As protein: CASSSLPGGTYEQYF. This rearrangement joins TRBV7-6 to TRBJ2-7; TRBD2 matches 8 bases. Trimming took 4 bases from V and 4 from J; bases not matched to a gene: 9. This CDR3 spans 15 amino acids. The germline CDR1 and CDR2 sequences are SGHVS and FNYEAQ.

V and J are TRBV6-6 and TRBJ1-6; 8 bases match TRBD1. The CDR3 length is 15 residues. CDR1 MNHNY and CDR2 SVGAGI come from the germline V gene (reference sequence). V lost 2 bases and J lost 9; bases outside the gene matches: 6. For the CDR3, the DNA is TGTGCCAGCAGTTACGAAGGACAGGGACGTTCACCCCTCCACTTT. It translates to CASSYEGQGRSPLHF.